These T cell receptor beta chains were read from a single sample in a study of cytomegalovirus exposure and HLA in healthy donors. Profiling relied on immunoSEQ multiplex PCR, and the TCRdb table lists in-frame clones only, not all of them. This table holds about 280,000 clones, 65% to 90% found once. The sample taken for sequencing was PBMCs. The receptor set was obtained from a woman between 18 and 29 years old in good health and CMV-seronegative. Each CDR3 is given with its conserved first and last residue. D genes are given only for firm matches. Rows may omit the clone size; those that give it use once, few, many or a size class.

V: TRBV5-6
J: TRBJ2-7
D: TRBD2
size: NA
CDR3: CASSAGLASSYEQYF
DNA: TGTGCCAGCAGCGCGGGACTAGCGTCTTCCTACGAGCAGTACTTC

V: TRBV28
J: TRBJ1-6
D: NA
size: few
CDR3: CASTKQNSPLHF
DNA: TGTGCCAGCACCAAACAAAATTCACCCCTCCACTTT

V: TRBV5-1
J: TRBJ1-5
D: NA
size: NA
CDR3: CASSLQGRGQPQHF
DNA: TGCGCCAGCAGCCTTCAGGGTAGGGGCCAGCCCCAGCATTTT

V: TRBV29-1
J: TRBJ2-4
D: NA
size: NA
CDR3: CSVGGQKNIQYF
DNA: TGCAGCGTCGGCGGGCAGAAAAACATTCAGTACTTC

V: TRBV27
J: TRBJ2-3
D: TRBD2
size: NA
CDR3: CASSSEVGGLAGLWTDTQYF
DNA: TGTGCCAGCAGTTCGGAGGTCGGGGGACTAGCGGGATTATGGACAGATACGCAGTATTTT

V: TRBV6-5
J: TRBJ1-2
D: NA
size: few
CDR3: CASSYSRESAYGYTF
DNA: TGTGCCAGCAGTTACTCTAGGGAGTCGGCATATGGCTACACCTTC

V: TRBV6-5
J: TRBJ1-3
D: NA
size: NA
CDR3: CASSYRQVNSGNTIYF
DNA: TGTGCCAGCAGTTACAGACAGGTGAACTCTGGAAACACCATATATTTT

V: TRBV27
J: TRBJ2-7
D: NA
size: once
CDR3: CASSFSGLASYEQYF
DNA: TGTGCCAGCAGTTTTAGCGGTCTAGCGAGCTACGAGCAGTACTTC

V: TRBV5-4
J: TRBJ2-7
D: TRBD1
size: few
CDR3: CAGWTQGDIHEQYF
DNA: TGTGCCGGGTGGACGCAGGGGGATATCCACGAGCAGTACTTC

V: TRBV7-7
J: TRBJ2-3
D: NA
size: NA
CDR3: CASGRAGRTDTQYF
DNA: TGTGCCAGCGGAAGGGCAGGGCGAACAGATACGCAGTATTTT

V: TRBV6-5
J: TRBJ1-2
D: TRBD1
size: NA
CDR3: CASRLRDSSNYGYTF
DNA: TGTGCCAGCAGGCTCCGGGACAGTTCTAACTATGGCTACACCTTC

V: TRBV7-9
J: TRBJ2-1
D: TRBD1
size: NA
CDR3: CASSQGQGARFEQFF
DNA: TGTGCCAGCAGCCAGGGACAGGGGGCGAGGTTTGAGCAGTTCTTC

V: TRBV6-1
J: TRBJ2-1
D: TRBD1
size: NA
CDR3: CAGETGGVGNEQFF
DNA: TGTGCCGGGGAGACAGGGGGTGTCGGCAATGAGCAGTTCTTC

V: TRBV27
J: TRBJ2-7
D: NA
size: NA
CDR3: CASSRDTIYEQYF
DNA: TGTGCCAGCAGCCGCGACACCATCTACGAGCAGTACTTC

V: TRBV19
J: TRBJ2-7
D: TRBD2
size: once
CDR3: CASRTSGSRGYEQYF
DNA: TGTGCCAGCCGGACTAGCGGGAGCCGGGGCTACGAGCAGTACTTC

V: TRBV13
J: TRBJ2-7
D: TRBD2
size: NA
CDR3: CASSLTSGGAYEQYF
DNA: TGTGCCAGCAGCTTGACTAGCGGGGGGGCCTACGAGCAGTACTTC

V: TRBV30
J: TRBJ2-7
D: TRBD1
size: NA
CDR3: CAWRGTASYEQYF
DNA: TGTGCCTGGAGGGGGACAGCCAGTTACGAGCAGTACTTC

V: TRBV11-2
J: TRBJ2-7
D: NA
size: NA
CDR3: CASNHEGYEQYF
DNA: TGTGCCAGCAACCACGAGGGTTACGAGCAGTACTTC

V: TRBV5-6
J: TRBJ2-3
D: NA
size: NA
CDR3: CASSLPTDRQYF
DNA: TGTGCCAGCAGCTTGCCGACAGATAGGCAGTATTTT

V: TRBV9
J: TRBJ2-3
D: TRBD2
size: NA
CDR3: CASSEAGWSTDTQYF
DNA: TGTGCCAGCAGCGAAGCGGGGTGGAGCACAGATACGCAGTATTTT

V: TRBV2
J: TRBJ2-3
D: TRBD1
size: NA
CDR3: CATASGQRTDTQYF
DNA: TGTGCCACCGCATCGGGACAGCGCACAGATACGCAGTATTTT

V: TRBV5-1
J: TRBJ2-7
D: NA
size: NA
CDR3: CASSDPGTRGEQYF
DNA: TGCGCCAGCAGCGACCCCGGGACCCGGGGGGAGCAGTACTTC

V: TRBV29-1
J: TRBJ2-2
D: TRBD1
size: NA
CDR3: CSVGQAGAGELFF
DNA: TGCAGCGTGGGACAGGCCGGGGCCGGGGAGCTGTTTTTT

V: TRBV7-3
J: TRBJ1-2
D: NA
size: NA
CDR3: CASSFGGDNGYTF
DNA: TGTGCCAGCAGCTTCGGAGGGGATAATGGCTACACCTTC

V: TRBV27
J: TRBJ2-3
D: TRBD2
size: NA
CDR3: CASSPALATKRNTQYF
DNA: TGTGCCAGCAGTCCAGCACTAGCGACAAAACGCAATACGCAGTATTTT

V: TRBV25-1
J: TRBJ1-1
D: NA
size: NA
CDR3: CASSEIGNTEAFF
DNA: TGTGCCAGCAGTGAAATCGGGAACACTGAAGCTTTCTTT

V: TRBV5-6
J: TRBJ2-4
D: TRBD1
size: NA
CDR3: CASSLFAGTGKNIQYF
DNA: TGTGCCAGCAGCTTGTTCGCCGGGACAGGAAAAAACATTCAGTACTTC

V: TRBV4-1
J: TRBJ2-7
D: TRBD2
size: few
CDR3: CASSPPGTSGRVPYF
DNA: TGCGCCAGCAGCCCTCCAGGGACTAGCGGGAGAGTTCCGTACTTC

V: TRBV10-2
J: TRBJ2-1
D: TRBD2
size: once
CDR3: CASSGQREGINEQFF
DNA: TGCGCCAGCAGTGGCCAGCGGGAGGGAATCAATGAGCAGTTCTTC

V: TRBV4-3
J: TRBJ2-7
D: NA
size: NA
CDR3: CASSQEFRGYEQYF
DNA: TGCGCCAGCAGCCAAGAATTCAGGGGCTACGAGCAGTACTTC

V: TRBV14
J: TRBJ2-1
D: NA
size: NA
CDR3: CASSQVLLAPRSKQFF
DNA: TGTGCCAGCAGCCAAGTTTTGCTAGCGCCTCGGAGCAAGCAGTTCTTC

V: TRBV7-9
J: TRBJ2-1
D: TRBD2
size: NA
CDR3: CASSLSGGAYNEQFF
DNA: TGTGCCAGCAGCCTAAGCGGGGGGGCCTACAATGAGCAGTTCTTC

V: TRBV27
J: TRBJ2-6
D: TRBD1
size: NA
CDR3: CASSRDRVSGANVLTF
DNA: TGTGCCAGCAGTCGGGACAGAGTCTCTGGGGCCAACGTCCTGACTTTC

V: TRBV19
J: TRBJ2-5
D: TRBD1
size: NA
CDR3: CASSIGTGGYETQYF
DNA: TGTGCCAGTAGTATCGGGACAGGGGGATACGAGACCCAGTACTTC

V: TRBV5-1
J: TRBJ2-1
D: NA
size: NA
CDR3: CASSFAGSSYNEQFF
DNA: TGCGCCAGCAGCTTCGCGGGAAGCTCCTACAATGAGCAGTTCTTC

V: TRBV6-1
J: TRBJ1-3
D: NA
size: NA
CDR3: CASSQDHRFGLGNTIYF
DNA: TGTGCCAGCAGTCAAGACCACAGGTTCGGGCTTGGAAACACCATATATTTT

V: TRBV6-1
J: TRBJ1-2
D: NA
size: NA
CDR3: CASTPGSGYTF
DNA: TGTGCCAGCACCCCCGGGAGTGGCTACACCTTC

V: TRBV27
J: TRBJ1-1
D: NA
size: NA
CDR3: CASSLLGRNTEAFF
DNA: TGTGCCAGCAGTCTACTAGGGCGGAACACTGAAGCTTTCTTT

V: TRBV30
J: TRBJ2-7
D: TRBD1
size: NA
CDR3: CALTTGVSYEQYF
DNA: TGTGCCTTGACAACAGGGGTTTCCTACGAGCAGTACTTC

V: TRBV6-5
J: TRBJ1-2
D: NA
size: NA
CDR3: CASSYSWTRALYGYTF
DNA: TGTGCCAGCAGTTACTCGTGGACACGGGCACTCTATGGCTACACCTTC

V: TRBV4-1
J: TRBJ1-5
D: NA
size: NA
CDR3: CASSQVAGNQPQHF
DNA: TGCGCCAGCAGCCAAGTTGCAGGAAATCAGCCCCAGCATTTT

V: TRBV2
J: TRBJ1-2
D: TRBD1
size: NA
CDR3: CASRKDRGPNYGYTF
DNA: TGTGCCAGCCGGAAGGACAGGGGCCCTAACTATGGCTACACCTTC

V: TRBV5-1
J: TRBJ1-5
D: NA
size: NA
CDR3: CASSVGTHQPQHF
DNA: TGCGCCAGCAGCGTAGGGACACATCAGCCCCAGCATTTT

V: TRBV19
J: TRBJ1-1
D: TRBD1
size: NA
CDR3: CASSWDRGRTEAFF
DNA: TGTGCCAGTAGCTGGGACAGGGGCCGAACTGAAGCTTTCTTT

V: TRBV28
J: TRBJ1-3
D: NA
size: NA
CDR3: CASALPGETGNTIYF
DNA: TGTGCCAGCGCACTTCCAGGGGAGACTGGAAACACCATATATTTT

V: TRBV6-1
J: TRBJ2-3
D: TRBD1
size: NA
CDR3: CASSNDRADTQYF
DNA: TGTGCCAGCAGTAACGACAGGGCAGATACGCAGTATTTT

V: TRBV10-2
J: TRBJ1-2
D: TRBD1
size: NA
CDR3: CASSEPFSGTAGYTF
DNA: TGCGCCAGCAGTGAGCCGTTCTCCGGGACAGCAGGCTACACCTTC

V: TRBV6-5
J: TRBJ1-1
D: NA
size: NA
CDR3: CASSYSSVNTEAFF
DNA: TGTGCCAGCAGTTACTCATCCGTGAACACTGAAGCTTTCTTT

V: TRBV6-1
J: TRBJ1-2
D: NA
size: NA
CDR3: CASSEVQSGYGYTF
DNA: TGTGCCAGCAGTGAAGTTCAGTCAGGCTATGGCTACACCTTC

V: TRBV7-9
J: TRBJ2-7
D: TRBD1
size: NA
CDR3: CASSFRDRYYEQYF
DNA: TGTGCCAGCAGCTTCCGGGACAGATACTACGAGCAGTACTTC

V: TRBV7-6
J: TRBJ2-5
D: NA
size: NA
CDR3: CASSRDRNQETQYF
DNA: TGTGCCAGCAGCCGTGACAGAAACCAAGAGACCCAGTACTTC

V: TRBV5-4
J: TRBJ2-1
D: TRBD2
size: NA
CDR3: CASSRGLGNEQFF
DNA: TGTGCCAGCAGCCGAGGACTAGGAAATGAGCAGTTCTTC

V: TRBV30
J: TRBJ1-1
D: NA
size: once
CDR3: CAWNPASGESTEAFF
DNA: TGTGCCTGGAATCCAGCAAGCGGGGAGAGCACTGAAGCTTTCTTT

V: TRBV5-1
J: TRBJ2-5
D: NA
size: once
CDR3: CASSRTEETQYF
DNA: TGCGCCAGCAGCCGGACAGAAGAGACCCAGTACTTC

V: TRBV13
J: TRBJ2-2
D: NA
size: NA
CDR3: CASSSLEFPGELFF
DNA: TGTGCCAGCAGCTCCCTCGAGTTCCCCGGGGAGCTGTTTTTT

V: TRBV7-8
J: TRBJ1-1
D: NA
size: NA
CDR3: CASSLVWQNTEAFF
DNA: TGTGCCAGCAGCTTAGTATGGCAGAACACTGAAGCTTTCTTT

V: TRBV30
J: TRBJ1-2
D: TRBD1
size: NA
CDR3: CAWIPGQVNYGYTF
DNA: TGTGCCTGGATCCCGGGACAGGTTAACTATGGCTACACCTTC